This TCR beta chain came from a study of cytomegalovirus exposure and HLA in healthy donors (dated 2017 in TCRdb). Regarding the study in general: An earlier analysis of 550 to 700 of the donors reported 250 to 300 Gb of sequence data and roughly 110 million unique TCR beta sequences from roughly 200 million T cells. A later genetic analysis took genome-wide SNP genotypes for about 60% of the roughly 670 donors and used that subset as a discovery cohort. The T cell repertoires of 550 to 850 subjects were profiled by immunosequencing and related to cytomegalovirus serostatus. On average, about 200,000 unique TCR beta nucleotide sequences were sequenced per donor among 350 to 400 genotyped donors of the cohort, with 15% to 20% of those sequences being non-productive. Besides the first cohort of around 670 subjects, a separate validation cohort made up of roughly 120 different subjects was used. Typing coverage differed by locus: A, B, C, DRB1 and DQB1 were typed in about 620-640 donors, DQA1 in approximately 520, DPA1 in 606, and DPB1 in 450 to 490. The study aimed to test whether signatures of past pathogen exposure could be identified by cataloging public T cell receptors. A later analysis re-examined previously published TCR beta repertoires from about 670 donors and added high-resolution HLA genotyping to investigate patterns of TCR occurrence. Of the 398 genotyped donors, approximately 83% fell in the genetic ancestry cluster associated with self-reported Caucasian donors. Donor age, sex, ethnicity and CMV serostatus were compiled together with the repertoire data. An earlier analysis of approximately 500 of the donors applied high-throughput TCR beta sequencing to assess whether each TCR beta V gene segment acted as functional or pseudogenic. Rather than using new phenotypic data, the later analysis identified candidate immune exposures from TCR beta sequences and from how often those sequences occurred across donors. Every discovery cohort repertoire had been produced on one sequencing platform. An early release covering roughly 640 HLA-typed donors comprised approximately 290 gigabases of sequencing data and 65 million to 100 million unique TCR sequences. Both class I and class II loci were covered by HLA typing, at four-digit resolution. To predict cytomegalovirus infection status, the study brought together high-throughput TCR immunosequencing, statistical association of individual TCRs with disease status, and machine learning. Roughly five DR-DQ haplotypes were handled as single units for association and clustering because linkage in the cohort was strong.

What the research found in general, with its limitations: In a later genetic analysis, a missense DCLRE1C variant was associated with V-gene and J-gene trimming of TCR beta chains, and the association was replicated in an independent cohort. A group of highly shared sequence variants was considered likely to be a technical artifact of the sequencing pipeline. In vitro tests confirmed that a few of the cytomegalovirus-associated TCR beta chains recognize cytomegalovirus antigens. Strong co-occurrence of HLA alleles, especially DR and DQ, made assigning TCR associations to individual alleles difficult. A later analysis found that TCR association rates varied across HLA loci, with DRB1 alleles showing the most associated TCRs and HLA-C alleles the fewest. In a later analysis, around 17,000 TCR beta sequences were associated with specific HLA alleles at a false discovery rate of 0.05. The presence/absence analyses assumed that sequencing depth was roughly uniform across donors, and that assumption may not be true. The cohort was sequenced for TCR beta chains only, and without alpha or paired-chain data the features that could be detected were limited. The authors suggested that the approach could potentially be extended to other disease states and immunological phenotypes. Broadly in line with IMGT annotations, most TCR beta V segments showed up in productive rearrangements about 90% or about 30% of the time in an earlier analysis of approximately 640 of the donors. A later analysis reported that several top co-occurrence clusters appeared linked to parvovirus B19, influenza, CMV and Epstein-Barr virus. The study listed 164 TCR beta chains as associated with cytomegalovirus. The classifier was reported to diagnose cytomegalovirus status with high specificity and sensitivity in both the original cohort and the validation cohort. Compared with the approximately 600-donor mean, donors in an Asian-associated ancestry cluster had fewer N-insertions in productive TCRs, according to a later genetic analysis. Correlated functional status among segregating V segments might reflect linkage disequilibrium, but an unknown experimental factor could not be ruled out. The earlier analysis of approximately 540 of the donors excluded roughly 16 rarely observed V segments, including chromosome 9 orphons, because counts were too low. Most TCR sequences were seen in very few donors, while some public TCRs were found in many individuals. The only immune exposure information available for the cohort was CMV serostatus. A further reported finding was that TCR beta sequences accurately predicted the HLA-A and HLA-B alleles for most subjects in the first cohort. Some IMGT-functional V segments, including TRBV6-2 and TRBV6-3, could not be distinguished by the 87-base-pair reads and were therefore excluded. Because some donors lacked HLA typing at each locus, the association tests relied only on the typed subset. A later analysis found that HLA-associated TCR beta chains were more clonally expanded and had lower generation probabilities than equally common non-associated chains. Most CMV-associated TCR beta chains appeared to be HLA-restricted in a later analysis, and the HLA associations seemed to be driven largely by CMV exposure.

Regarding this clone: Its antigen specificity is not known. No per-base quality is available; no much larger clone lies one base away.

The cysteine opens and the phenylalanine closes a CDR3 of 14 amino acids. Of all the DNA, just the CDR3 is kept, 42 bases in frame from base 1. V is shortened by 4 bases, J by 3 bases, and the region joining them spans 11 bases. Per the germline V gene, SGHAT is the CDR1 and FQNNGV is the CDR2. The cohort comprised some 680 healthy bone marrow donors. At the time of sampling, all cohort members were nominally healthy, though unrecorded immune exposures were likely present. The donor tested CMV seropositive and was one of the 289 seropositive cohort members. A peripheral blood sample was collected from each donor, and TCR beta sequencing was performed on peripheral blood mononuclear cells. The Qiagen DNeasy Blood Extraction Kit was used to extract genomic DNA from the blood cell samples. Library preparation was by the immunoSEQ multiplex PCR assay. The multiplex PCR relied on a mix of 60 forward primers for TCR Vbeta segments and 13 reverse primers for TCR Jbeta segments. The CDR3 region of rearranged TCR beta genes was amplified from genomic DNA by a multiplex PCR assay. Amplified TCR beta libraries were sequenced as 87-base-pair reads on the Illumina HiSeq System. The original pipeline was this. Across the 670 or so repertoires, a later analysis counted 60 million to 90 million unique TCR beta chains, some 11 million of which were shared by at least two donors. To remove PCR and sequencing errors, raw reads were error-corrected and collapsed into unique sequences using a nearest-neighbor algorithm that merged closely related sequences. V, D and J gene segments were assigned by aligning CDR3 sequences to IMGT reference sequences. For a sequence to be retained, a match of at least six nucleotides was required to both a V gene segment and a J gene segment. A rearrangement was called productive if the CDR3 had no stop codons and remained in frame with V and J, and every other rearrangement was called non-productive. CDR3 was defined by IMGT convention, running from the second conserved V-encoded cysteine to the conserved J-encoded phenylalanine. Sequences without an unambiguous match to a single V gene segment were excluded from the earlier analysis of over 500 of the donors. An earlier analysis of a few hundred of the donors called V segments functional above 56.7% productive rearrangements and segregating when the between-donor standard deviation exceeded 5%. A statistical classification framework was built to diagnose cytomegalovirus status from the catalog of TCR beta chain sequences. In a later analysis, V and J genes were assigned by comparing TCR nucleotide sequences against IMGT/GENE-DB human TR gene sequences. Using the TCRdist pipeline, a later analysis assigned CDR3 sequences along with most-parsimonious VDJ recombination scenarios. In a later analysis, each TCR beta chain was defined by its CDR3 amino acid sequence together with its V-gene family, and reads lacking a unique V-gene family were excluded. To address suspected cross-contamination and a sequencing artifact, a later analysis removed approximately 600 highly shared, low-generation-probability nucleotide sequences. A later analysis calculated a clonal expansion index for each public chain from normalized within-repertoire ranks of inferred template counts. Generation probabilities in a later analysis came from a VDJ recombination model fitted to out-of-frame rearrangements, and those results were checked against IGoR. In a later analysis, hypergeometric tests were used to score TCR-TCR, TCR-HLA and TCR-CMV co-occurrence, with a repertoire-size bias correction applied to TCR pairs. To estimate false discovery rates, a later analysis permuted the HLA or CMV assignments 20 times. In a later analysis, co-occurring TCRs were grouped with DBSCAN, and TCRdist sequence similarity was added when clustering was performed within HLA-allele-positive subsets. Co-occurrence clustering excluded repertoires with fewer than 30,000 or more than 120,000 public chains, plus five with anomalous nucleotide sharing. Not all clones reach the TCRdb copy of this immuneACCESS table, which keeps in-frame sequences only. Checked studies attribute under half of the gap to unresolved V genes and leave the rest unexplained. The D gene and trimming were derived from the DNA, and the V and J assignments and clone size from that table. Present in this sample are some 91,000 clones, 65% to 80% of which were seen just once. The ten largest make up around 7% of the sample.

This clonotype was sampled from a man between 35 and 55 years old in good health and CMV-seropositive. This receptor chain uses TRBV11-2 and TRBJ2-3, with a tentative D gene TRBD1 over 6 matching bases. The sample was PBMCs. The CDR3 reads as follows: CASSSAGETDTQYF. The sequenced DNA: TGTGCCAGCAGCTCAGCAGGGGAAACAGATACGCAGTATTTT.